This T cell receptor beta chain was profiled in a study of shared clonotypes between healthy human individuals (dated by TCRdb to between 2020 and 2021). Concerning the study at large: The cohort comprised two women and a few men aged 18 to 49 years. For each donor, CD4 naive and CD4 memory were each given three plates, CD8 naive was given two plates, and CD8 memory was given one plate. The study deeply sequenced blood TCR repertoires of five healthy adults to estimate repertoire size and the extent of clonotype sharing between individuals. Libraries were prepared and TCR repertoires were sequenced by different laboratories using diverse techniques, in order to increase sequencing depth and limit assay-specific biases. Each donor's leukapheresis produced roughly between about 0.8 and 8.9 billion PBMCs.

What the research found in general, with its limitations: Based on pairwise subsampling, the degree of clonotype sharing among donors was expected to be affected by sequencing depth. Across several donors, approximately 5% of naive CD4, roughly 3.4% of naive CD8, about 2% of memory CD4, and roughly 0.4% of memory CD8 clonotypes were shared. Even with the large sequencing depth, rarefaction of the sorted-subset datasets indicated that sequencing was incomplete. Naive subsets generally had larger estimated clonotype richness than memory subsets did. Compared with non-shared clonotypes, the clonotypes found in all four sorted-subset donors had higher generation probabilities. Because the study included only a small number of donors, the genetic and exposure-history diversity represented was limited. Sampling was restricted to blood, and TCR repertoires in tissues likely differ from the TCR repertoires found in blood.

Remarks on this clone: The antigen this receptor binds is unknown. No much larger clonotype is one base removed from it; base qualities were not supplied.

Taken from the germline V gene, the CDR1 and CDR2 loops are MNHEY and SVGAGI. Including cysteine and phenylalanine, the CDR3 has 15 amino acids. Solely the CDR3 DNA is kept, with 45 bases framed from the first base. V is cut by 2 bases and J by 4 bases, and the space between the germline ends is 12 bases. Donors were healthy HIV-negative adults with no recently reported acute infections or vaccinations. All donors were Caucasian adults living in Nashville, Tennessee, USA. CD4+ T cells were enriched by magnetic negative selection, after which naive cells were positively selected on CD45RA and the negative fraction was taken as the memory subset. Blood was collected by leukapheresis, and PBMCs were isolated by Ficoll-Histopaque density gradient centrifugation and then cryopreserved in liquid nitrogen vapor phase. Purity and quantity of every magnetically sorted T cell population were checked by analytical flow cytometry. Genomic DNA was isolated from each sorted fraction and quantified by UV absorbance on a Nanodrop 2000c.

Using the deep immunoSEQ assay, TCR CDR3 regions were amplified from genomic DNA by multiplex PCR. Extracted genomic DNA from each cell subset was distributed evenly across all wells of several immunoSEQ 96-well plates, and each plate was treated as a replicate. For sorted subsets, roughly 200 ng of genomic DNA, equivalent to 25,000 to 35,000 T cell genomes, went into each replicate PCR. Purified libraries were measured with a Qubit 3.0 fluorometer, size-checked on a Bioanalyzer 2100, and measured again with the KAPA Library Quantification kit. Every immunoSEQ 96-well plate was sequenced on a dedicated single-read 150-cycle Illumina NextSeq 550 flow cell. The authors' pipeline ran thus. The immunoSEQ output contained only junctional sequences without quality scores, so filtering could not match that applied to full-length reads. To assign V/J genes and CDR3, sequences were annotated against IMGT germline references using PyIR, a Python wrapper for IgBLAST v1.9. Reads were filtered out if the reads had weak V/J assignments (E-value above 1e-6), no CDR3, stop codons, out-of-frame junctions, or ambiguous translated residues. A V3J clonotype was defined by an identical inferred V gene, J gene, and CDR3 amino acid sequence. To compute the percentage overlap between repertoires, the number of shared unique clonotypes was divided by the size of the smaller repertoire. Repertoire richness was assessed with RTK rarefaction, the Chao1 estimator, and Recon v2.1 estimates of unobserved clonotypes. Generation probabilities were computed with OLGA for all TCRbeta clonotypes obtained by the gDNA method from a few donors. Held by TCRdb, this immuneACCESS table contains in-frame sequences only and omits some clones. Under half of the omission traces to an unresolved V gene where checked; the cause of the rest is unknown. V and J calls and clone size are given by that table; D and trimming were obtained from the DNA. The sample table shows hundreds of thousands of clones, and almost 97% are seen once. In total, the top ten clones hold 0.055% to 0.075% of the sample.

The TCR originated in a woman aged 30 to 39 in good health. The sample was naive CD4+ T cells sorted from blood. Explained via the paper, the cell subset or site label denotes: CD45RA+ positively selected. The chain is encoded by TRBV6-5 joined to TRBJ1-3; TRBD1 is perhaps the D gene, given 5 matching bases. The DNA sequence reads TGTGCCAGCAGTTACGCGGGGGAACCGGGAAACACCATATATTTT. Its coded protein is CASSYAGEPGNTIYF.